The 27 T cell receptor beta chains below come from one sample, sequenced in a study of regulatory T cells in long-lasting Graves disease. Time point denoted: persistent/refractory GD, antithyroid drugs over 5 years with positive TRAb. The TCR library was made from RNA that had been extracted from PBMCs in TRIzol. Building of the TCR beta libraries involved iRepertoire HTBI primers and Arm-PCR of CDR3 regions. TCRdb itself ran the multiplex PCR reads through MiXCR, one entry per CDR3 protein. The table records around 300,000 distinct CDR3 sequences, roughly 21% of them present only once. Sequenced here: peripheral blood mononuclear cells (PBMCs), sampled when the disease was refractory, from a patient treated with antithyroid drugs. The origin of the receptors is a female donor with Graves disease.

This chain joins TRBV9 and TRBJ2-7; tentatively, D is TRBD1 (5 bases). The CDR3 has 13 amino acids. CDR1 is SGDLS, CDR2 YYNGEE, per germline. Trimming took off 3 bases at V and 0 bases at J, with 7 bases between the two ends. For the CDR3, the DNA is TGTGCCAGCAGCGACGGACACTCCTACGAGCAGTACTTC. The encoded protein is CASSDGHSYEQYF.

The rearrangement links TRBV2 to TRBJ2-2; D is uncertain. The ends were cut back, 9 bases at V and 1 base at J, with 9 bases in the middle. Germline V gene lookup returns CDR1 SNHLY and CDR2 FYNNEI. The CDR3 has 13 residues. The CDR3 DNA reads as TGTGCCAGGGGCGCAGAGAACACCGGGGAGCTGTTTTTT. Translated, it gives CARGAENTGELFF.

This clonotype occurred many times. CDR3 sequence reads: CASSPLSTYEQYF. The CDR3 nucleotides read TGTGCCAGCAGTCCCCTTTCTACCTACGAGCAGTACTTC. The chain is built from TRBV28 and TRBJ2-7; unclear D gene. Per germline, CDR1 MDHEN and CDR2 SYDVKM. V was clipped by 5 bases and J by 2 bases, with 10 bases between them. This CDR3 has 13 amino acids.

This sequence joins TRBV6-5 and TRBJ2-2; 10 bases fit TRBD2. The germline V gene has CDR1 MNHEY and CDR2 SVGAGI. The CDR3 has 15 amino acids. J gave up 7 bases and V 0 bases, and 2 bases lay outside the gene matches. The CDR3 loop reads CASSYSGLADGELFF. The CDR3 DNA sequence: TGTGCCAGCAGTTACTCTGGACTAGCGGACGGGGAGCTGTTTTTT.

This rearrangement joins TRBV19 to TRBJ1-3; no definite D call. Germline V gene data show CDR1 as LNHDA and CDR2 as SQIVND (reference sequence). The germline V and J ends were trimmed by 1 base and 1 base, with 8 bases remaining between them. This CDR3 has 15 residues. As DNA, the CDR3 is TGTGCCAGTAGTATAGCAGGATCGTCTGGAAACACCATATATTTT. Its protein is CASSIAGSSGNTIYF.

This clonotype was counted a single time. The CDR3 reads CATSAAGGITDTQYF. CDR3 nucleotide sequence: TGTGCCACCTCTGCCGCGGGAGGAATCACAGATACGCAGTATTTT. The chain couples TRBV12-3 or TRBV12-4 to TRBJ2-3, with TRBD2 matching over 8 bases. The CDR3 is made up of 15 amino acids. V trimming: 10 bases; J trimming: 2 bases; junction bases outside the gene matches: 11.

V is TRBV9 and J is TRBJ2-1; 11 bases map to TRBD2. Germline V lookup: CDR1 SGDLS, CDR2 YYNGEE. V shed 4 bases, J shed 8 bases, and the junction held 11 bases outside the gene matches. The CDR3 extends over 16 amino acids. CDR3 protein: CASSRGGSGRGHEQFF. CDR3 in DNA: TGTGCCAGCAGCCGGGGGGGTAGCGGGAGGGGACATGAGCAGTTCTTC.

This clonotype has at least ten counts. The V and J genes are TRBV28 and TRBJ1-5; D not resolved. Germline loops: CDR1 MDHEN, CDR2 SYDVKM. This CDR3 has 13 residues. Trimming took 6 bases from V and 12 from J, leaving 18 bases between them. CDR3 in DNA: TGTGCCAGCAGCCCATTCTTCTCAGATTTCCAGCATTTT. Its protein is CASSPFFSDFQHF.

As regards this clonotype: A junction end diverges from the germline sequence, so it may reflect a read error. This chain uses TRBV6-9 with TRBJ1-1; TRBD1 might be the D (5 bases). The CDR3 runs 13 residues. CDR1 MNHGY and CDR2 SVAAGI come from the germline V gene. The CDR3 DNA reads as TGCGCCAGCAGTGAGTCAGGGTCCCCTGAAGCTTTCTTT. It codes for CASSESGSPEAFF.

Here the CDR3 DNA reads TGCAGCGTTGAATTATACGCGAACACCGGGGAGCTGTTTTTT. Amino acids: CSVELYANTGELFF. V is TRBV29-1 and J is TRBJ2-2; D ambiguous. Deletions cut 2 bases from V and 0 bases from J, with 7 bases between. The CDR3 runs to 14 residues. Germline lookup yields CDR1 SQVTM and CDR2 ANQGSEA.

This clonotype was recorded a few times. V usage is TRBV19 and J usage is TRBJ2-7; weak D call: TRBD2 (6 bases). Trimming shortened V by 5 bases and J by 5 bases, and 16 bases separated the two germline ends. The V gene's germline CDR1 is LNHDA and CDR2 SQIVND (reference sequence). The CDR3 has 14 amino acids. The CDR3: CASSLPGGANEQYF. CDR3 nucleotide sequence: TGTGCCAGTAGTCTCCCGGGCGGGGCAAACGAGCAGTACTTC.

This rearrangement joins TRBV4-2 to TRBJ2-1; D is possibly TRBD1 (6 bases). V was pared by 4 bases and J by 8 bases, with 24 bases between. The CDR3 spans 17 residues. Germline loops: CDR1 LGHNA, CDR2 YNFKEQ. The CDR3 region is CASSRGTTGQGFHEQFF. The CDR3 nucleotides are TGTGCCAGCAGCCGGGGGACAACGGGACAAGGTTTCCATGAGCAGTTCTTC.

J is TRBJ2-2 and V is TRBV6-5; maybe TRBD2 (5 bases). The V and J ends lost 4 bases and 6 bases respectively, with 12 bases between them. The CDR3 has 14 amino acids. Per germline, CDR1 MNHEY and CDR2 SVGAGI. The CDR3 nucleotides read TGTGCCAGCAGTTTTCCGGACTCGGCCGGGGAGCTGTTTTTT. This translates into CASSFPDSAGELFF.

V usage is TRBV28 and J usage is TRBJ1-6; D not certain. The CDR3 runs 14 residues. The ends were cut back, 2 bases at V and 6 bases at J, with 8 bases in the middle. Germline-derived CDR1 and CDR2 are MDHEN and SYDVKM. The CDR3, as DNA: TGTGCCAGCAGTTTAGGAGGGAGTAATTCACCCCTCCACTTT. Protein sequence: CASSLGGSNSPLHF.

In nucleotides, the CDR3 is TGTGCCAGCAGCAGGTTAGGCACTGAAGCTTTCTTT. Its protein is CASSRLGTEAFF. The chain is built from TRBV5-4 and TRBJ1-1; D gene uncertain. V lost 4 bases and J 4 bases, leaving 8 bases between the germline ends. The CDR3 extends over 12 amino acids. Germline V gene data show CDR1 as SGHNT and CDR2 as YYREEE (reference sequence).

At least ten counts were recorded for this clonotype. Here the CDR3 DNA reads TGTGCCAGCAGTTTATGGGACGCAACTAATGAAAAACTGTTTTTT. It encodes CASSLWDATNEKLFF. The V gene is TRBV28, the J gene TRBJ1-4; D is unresolved. From germline, CDR1 is MDHEN and CDR2 SYDVKM. V was cut by 0 bases and J by 0 bases, with 5 bases left in between. The CDR3 length is 15 residues. Looking up the rest from reference TRBV28 and TRBJ1-4 gives the full variable domain: DVKVTQSSRYLVKRTGEKVFLECVQDMDHENMFWYRQDPGLGLRLIYFSYDVKMKEKGDIPEGYSVSREKKERFSLILESASTNQTSMYLCASSLWDATNEKLFFGSGTQLSVL.

This clonotype has a handful of counts. The chain recombines TRBV15 with TRBJ1-2; 10 bases align to TRBD1. The CDR3 is made up of 14 amino acids. J was trimmed by 5 bases and V by 5 bases; bases with no gene match: 5. CDR1 and CDR2 (germline): LNHNV, YYDKDF (reference sequence). CDR3: CATSSTGGGYGYTF. Written as DNA, the CDR3 is TGTGCCACCAGCTCGACAGGGGGCGGGTATGGCTACACCTTC.

This clonotype came up many times. The chain joins TRBV7-8 to TRBJ1-5; no reliable D call. Germline CDR1 reads SGHVS; CDR2 reads FQNEAQ. The CDR3 runs 17 residues. The germline V and J ends were trimmed by 0 bases and 3 bases, with 15 bases remaining between them. CDR3 region: CASSLALIGQFNQPQHF. The CDR3 DNA reads TGTGCCAGCAGCTTAGCGCTAATAGGGCAGTTCAATCAGCCCCAGCATTTT.

The table lists this clonotype with many counts. V and J are TRBV27 and TRBJ1-4; 10 bases are a match to TRBD1. The CDR3 contains 14 residues. Per the germline V gene, CDR1 is MNHEY and CDR2 is SMNVEV (reference sequence). With 10 bases clipped from V and 5 bases from J, the junction kept 7 bases outside the gene matches. The CDR3 DNA sequence: TGTGCCACCCGACGGGGACAGGGGAATGAAAAACTGTTTTTT. Residues: CATRRGQGNEKLFF.

In its sample, this clonotype was seen many times. V gene TRBV7-2 combines with J gene TRBJ2-7; maybe TRBD1 (6 bases). Per germline, CDR1 SGHTA and CDR2 FQGNSA. This CDR3 spans 15 amino acids. V dropped 5 bases and J dropped 5 bases, with 19 bases sitting between them. The CDR3 here is CASSPNRERSHEQYF. In DNA form, the CDR3 reads TGTGCCAGCAGCCCCAACAGGGAACGGTCCCACGAGCAGTACTTC.

J is TRBJ1-1 and V is TRBV28; unclear D gene. CDR3 length: 14 residues. Trimming took 5 bases from V and 5 from J, leaving 15 bases between them. Germline assignment: CDR1 MDHEN and CDR2 SYDVKM. The CDR3 region has the DNA TGTGCCAGCAGTCCGCAGAGGGCGTTAACTGAAGCTTTCTTT. Its translation is CASSPQRALTEAFF.

The V gene is TRBV9, the J gene TRBJ1-1; TRBD1 agrees at 7 bases. Germline V gene lookup returns CDR1 SGDLS and CDR2 YYNGEE. Losses at the gene ends were 3 bases for V and 5 bases for J; bases not matched to a gene: 4. This CDR3 contains 13 residues. In nucleotides, the CDR3 is TGTGCCAGCAGCGCGACAGGGAAGACTGAAGCTTTCTTT. Translated: CASSATGKTEAFF.

The chain recombines TRBV4-3 with TRBJ2-7, with D possibly being TRBD1 or TRBD2 (5 bases each). V lost 1 base to trimming and J lost 8 bases, with 12 bases between them. This CDR3 has 13 amino acids. In germline, CDR1 is LGHNA, CDR2 YSLEER. This CDR3 is CASSQGHGAQQYF. In nucleotides, the CDR3 is TGCGCCAGCAGCCAAGGCCACGGGGCTCAGCAGTACTTC.

In its sample, this clonotype was seen many times. V is TRBV15 and J is TRBJ1-1, with 10 bases fitting TRBD1. The J segment lost 4 bases and the V segment lost 7 bases, leaving 9 bases of the junction unmatched. In germline, CDR1 is LNHNV, CDR2 YYDKDF (reference sequence). CDR3 length: 15 amino acids. The CDR3 reads CATNTGGQGITEAFF. CDR3 DNA sequence: TGTGCCACCAATACGGGGGGACAGGGGATCACTGAAGCTTTCTTT.

This clonotype showed up many times. The rearrangement joins TRBV7-9 to TRBJ1-4; no firm D call. Germline lookup yields CDR1 SEHNR and CDR2 FQNEAQ (reference sequence). Trimming took 5 bases from V and 6 from J, leaving 16 bases between them. This CDR3 is 15 amino acids long. The CDR3 spells CASSPSRFVHEKLFF. CDR3 DNA: TGTGCCAGCAGCCCGTCGAGGTTCGTTCATGAAAAACTGTTTTTT.

This clonotype was picked up many times. Here the CDR3 DNA reads TGTGCCAGCTTCTCAGCGGGAGAATTGGTCGGGGAGCTGTTTTTT. Translated, it gives CASFSAGELVGELFF. The genes are TRBV28 and TRBJ2-2; TRBD2 aligns across 8 bases. V trimming: 8 bases; J trimming: 7 bases; junction bases outside the gene matches: 12. CDR3 size: 15 residues. Germline-derived CDR1 and CDR2 are MDHEN and SYDVKM.

This clonotype was seen many times. This chain joins TRBV6-1 and TRBJ2-2; 7 bases align to TRBD2. The germline gives CDR1 MNHNS, CDR2 SASEGT. The CDR3 runs to 20 residues. V gave up 6 bases and J gave up 2 bases; unmatched junction bases: 21. The CDR3 DNA reads TGTGCCAGCAGATTACCTTCTAGCGGACGTAGCGAATACAACACCGGGGAGCTGTTTTTT. Encoded protein: CASRLPSSGRSEYNTGELFF.